This T cell receptor beta chain was recovered during a study of blood T cell repertoires in COVID-19. Generated by immunoSEQ multiplex PCR, the TCRdb table keeps only in-frame clones and is missing some. This sample has over 150,000 clones; roughly 80% occur once, and the top ten carry more than 3.5%. Trimming removed 5 bases at V and 7 bases at J, with 14 bases between. Germline V gene sequence: CDR1 SGHAT, CDR2 FQNNGV. This CDR3 comprises 13 residues. The sequencing sample was made of peripheral blood. The receptor was derived from a woman older than 75 with acute or convalescent COVID-19. The chain combines TRBV11-2 with TRBJ1-2; TRBD1 is a possible D gene (5 bases). The CDR3 region is CASSPGEGFGYTF. Written as DNA, the CDR3 is TGTGCCAGCAGCCCGGGGGAGGGATTTGGCTACACCTTC.